This T cell receptor (beta chain) came from a study of patients and donors after allogeneic stem cell transplantation. This clonotype turned up a few times. One entry per CDR3 protein results from TCRdb running MiXCR on the RT-PCR reads. The sample holds 920,000 or so distinct CDR3 sequences, more than 15% seen once. The CDR3 runs 16 residues. Losses at the gene ends were 8 bases for V and 2 bases for J; bases not matched to a gene: 12. Germline CDR1 reads MNHEY; CDR2 reads SVGEGT. The chain employs TRBV6-2 or TRBV6-3 and TRBJ2-3; 8 bases are a match to TRBD2. The sequence was collected from a human donor who was either an allogeneic HSCT recipient or a stem cell or donor lymphocyte infusion donor (not recorded which). It is not recorded whose cells these are; they may come from a transplant donor. Sequenced input: blood, either unsorted or a sorted T cell fraction (not recorded which). The DNA for the CDR3 is TGTGCCAGCTCCCGGCGCGGGGGGAAACTCACAGATACGCAGTATTTT. Residues: CASSRRGGKLTDTQYF.